The TCR beta chain under discussion was sequenced for a study of blood T cell repertoires in COVID-19. Clones were sequenced by immunoSEQ multiplex PCR, and TCRdb holds only the in-frame ones, with some missing. The data hold 50,000 to 75,000 clones, with about 70% observed a single time. Germline V gene data show CDR1 as SGHTA and CDR2 as FQGNSA. This CDR3 has 17 amino acids. V was cut by 5 bases and J by 2 bases, with 21 bases left in between. The sample taken for sequencing was peripheral blood. This chain joins TRBV7-2 and TRBJ1-2, with TRBD1 as a possible D gene (5 bases). This sequence was found in an elderly woman with acute or convalescent COVID-19. The CDR3 DNA reads as TGTGCCAGCAGCCCTATATGGGGTGCAGGGCCCAACTATGGCTACACCTTC. Translation: CASSPIWGAGPNYGYTF.